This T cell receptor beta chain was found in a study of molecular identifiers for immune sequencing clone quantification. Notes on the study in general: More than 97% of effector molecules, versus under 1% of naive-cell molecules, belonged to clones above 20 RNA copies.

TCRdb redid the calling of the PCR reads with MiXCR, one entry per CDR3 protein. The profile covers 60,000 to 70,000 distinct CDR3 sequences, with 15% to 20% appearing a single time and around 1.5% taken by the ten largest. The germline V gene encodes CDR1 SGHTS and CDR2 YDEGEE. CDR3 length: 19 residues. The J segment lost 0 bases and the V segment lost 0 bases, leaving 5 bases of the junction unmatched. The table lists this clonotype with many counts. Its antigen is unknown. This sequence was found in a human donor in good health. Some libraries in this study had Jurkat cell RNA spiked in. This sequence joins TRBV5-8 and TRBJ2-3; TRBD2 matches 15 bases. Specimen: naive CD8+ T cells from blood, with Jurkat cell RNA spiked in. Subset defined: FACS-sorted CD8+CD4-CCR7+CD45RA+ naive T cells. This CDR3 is CASSLEGLAGGLSTDTQYF. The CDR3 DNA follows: TGTGCCAGCAGCTTGGAGGGACTAGCGGGAGGCCTAAGCACAGATACGCAGTATTTT.